The entry below gives a single T cell receptor (beta chain) sequence along with its context. Antigen unknown. The CDR3 spans 14 residues. Germline loops: CDR1 SGHRS, CDR2 YFSETQ. J was trimmed by 8 bases and V by 4 bases; bases with no gene match: 7. This table comes from immunoSEQ multiplex PCR, and its TCRdb copy is limited to in-frame clones, with some not included. The sample carries approximately 16,000 clones, about 79% recorded once. The entry originates in a study of lymphopenia after photon versus proton radiotherapy. The study's findings and limits: Oligoclonal CD8+ Temra expansion after nadir drove photon patients' diversity drop.

J is TRBJ1-4 and V is TRBV5-1; the match to TRBD1 covers 8 bases. Sequences were derived from peripheral blood, sampled from a patient treated with proton-based radiotherapy. The TCR comes from a man between 65 and 79 years old with pancreatic cancer. The CDR3 is CASSVRGQGEKLFF. CDR3 in DNA: TGCGCCAGCAGCGTCAGGGGGCAGGGGGAAAAACTGTTTTTT. The variable domain in full, with the rest retrieved from reference TRBV5-1 and TRBJ1-4, is KAGVTQTPRYLIKTRGQQVTLSCSPISGHRSVSWYQQTPGQGLQFLFEYFSETQRNKGNFPGRFSGRQFSNSRSEMNVSTLELGDSALYLCASSVRGQGEKLFFGSGTQLSVL.